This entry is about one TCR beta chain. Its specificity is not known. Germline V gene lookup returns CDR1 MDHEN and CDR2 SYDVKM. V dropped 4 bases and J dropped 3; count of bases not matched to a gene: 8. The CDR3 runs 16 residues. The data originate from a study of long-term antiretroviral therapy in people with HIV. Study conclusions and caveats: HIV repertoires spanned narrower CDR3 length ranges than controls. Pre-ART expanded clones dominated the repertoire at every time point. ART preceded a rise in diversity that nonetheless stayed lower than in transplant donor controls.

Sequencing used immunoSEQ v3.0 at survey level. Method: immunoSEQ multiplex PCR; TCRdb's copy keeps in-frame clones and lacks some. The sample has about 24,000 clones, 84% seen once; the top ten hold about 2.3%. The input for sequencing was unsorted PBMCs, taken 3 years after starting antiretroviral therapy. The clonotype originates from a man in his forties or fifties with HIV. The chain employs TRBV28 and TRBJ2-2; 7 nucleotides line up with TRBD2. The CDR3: CASSSRAGSDTGELFF. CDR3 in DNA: TGTGCCAGCAGTTCACGAGCGGGGTCGGACACCGGGGAGCTGTTTTTT.